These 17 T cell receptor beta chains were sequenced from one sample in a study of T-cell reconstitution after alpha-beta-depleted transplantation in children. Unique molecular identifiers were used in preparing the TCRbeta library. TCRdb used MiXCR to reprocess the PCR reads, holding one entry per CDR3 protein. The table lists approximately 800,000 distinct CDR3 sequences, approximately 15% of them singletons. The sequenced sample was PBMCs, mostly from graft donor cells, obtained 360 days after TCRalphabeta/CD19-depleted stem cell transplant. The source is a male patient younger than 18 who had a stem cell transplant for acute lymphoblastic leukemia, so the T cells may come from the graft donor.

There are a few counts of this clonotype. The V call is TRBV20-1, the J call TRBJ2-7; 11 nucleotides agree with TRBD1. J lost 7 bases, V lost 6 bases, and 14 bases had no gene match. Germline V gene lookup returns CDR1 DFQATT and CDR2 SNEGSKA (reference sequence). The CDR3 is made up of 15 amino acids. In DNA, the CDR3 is TGCAGTGCCACTAAGGGGGGGACAGGGGGGAGGGAGCAGTACTTC. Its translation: CSATKGGTGGREQYF.

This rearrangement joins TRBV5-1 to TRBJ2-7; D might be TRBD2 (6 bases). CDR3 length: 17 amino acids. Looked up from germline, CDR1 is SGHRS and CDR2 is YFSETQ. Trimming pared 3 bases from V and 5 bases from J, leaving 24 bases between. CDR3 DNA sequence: TGCGCCAGCAGCTCCCCCACCTTTGTCGGGAGAGGGGACGAGCAGTACTTC. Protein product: CASSSPTFVGRGDEQYF.

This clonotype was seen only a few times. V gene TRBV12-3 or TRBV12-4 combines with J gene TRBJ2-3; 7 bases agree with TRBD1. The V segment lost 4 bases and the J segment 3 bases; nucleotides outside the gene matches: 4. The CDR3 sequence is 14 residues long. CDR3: CASSSSRGTDTQYF. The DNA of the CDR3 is TGTGCCAGCAGTTCCTCCAGGGGGACAGATACGCAGTATTTT.

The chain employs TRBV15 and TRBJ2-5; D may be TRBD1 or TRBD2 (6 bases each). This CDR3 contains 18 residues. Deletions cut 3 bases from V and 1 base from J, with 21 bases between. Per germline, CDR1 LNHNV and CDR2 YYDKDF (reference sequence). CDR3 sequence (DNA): TGTGCCACCAGCAGGGCTAGGGGGATGGGAGGTCCCCAAGAGACCCAGTACTTC. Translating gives CATSRARGMGGPQETQYF.

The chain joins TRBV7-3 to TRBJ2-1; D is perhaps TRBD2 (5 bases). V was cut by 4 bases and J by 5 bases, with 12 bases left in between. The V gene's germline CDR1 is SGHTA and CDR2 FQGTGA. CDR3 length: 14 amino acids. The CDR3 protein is CASSSRRGHNEQFF. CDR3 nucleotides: TGTGCCAGCAGCTCCCGCAGAGGGCACAATGAGCAGTTCTTC. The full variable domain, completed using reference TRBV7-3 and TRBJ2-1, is GAGVSQTPSNKVTEKGKYVELRCDPISGHTALYWYRQSLGQGPEFLIYFQGTGAADDSGLPNDRFFAVRPEGSVSTLKIQRTERGDSAVYLCASSSRRGHNEQFFGPGTRLTVL.

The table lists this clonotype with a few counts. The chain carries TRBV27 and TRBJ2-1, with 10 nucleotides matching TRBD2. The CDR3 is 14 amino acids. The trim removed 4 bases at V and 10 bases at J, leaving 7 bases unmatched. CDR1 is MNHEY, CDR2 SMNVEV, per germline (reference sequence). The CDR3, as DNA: TGTGCCAGCAGTTCGGCCGGGACTAGCGCCGAGCAGTTCTTC. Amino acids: CASSSAGTSAEQFF.

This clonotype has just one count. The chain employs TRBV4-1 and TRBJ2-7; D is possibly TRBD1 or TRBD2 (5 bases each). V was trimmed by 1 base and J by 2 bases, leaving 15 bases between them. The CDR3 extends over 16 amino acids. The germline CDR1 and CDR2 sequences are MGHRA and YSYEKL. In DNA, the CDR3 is TGCGCCAGCAGCCAAGTGGGGACCCGCAACACCTACGAGCAGTACTTC. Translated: CASSQVGTRNTYEQYF.

The CDR3 here is CSAPPGDRGGADSTDTQYF. The CDR3 nucleotides are TGCAGTGCCCCCCCAGGGGACCGGGGCGGGGCCGATAGCACAGATACGCAGTATTTT. The chain couples TRBV20-1 to TRBJ2-3; D possibly matches TRBD1 or TRBD2 (6 bases each). The CDR3 contains 19 residues. Germline V gives CDR1 DFQATT, CDR2 SNEGSKA (reference sequence). V was shortened by 6 bases and J by 0 bases, with 28 bases between the two germline ends.

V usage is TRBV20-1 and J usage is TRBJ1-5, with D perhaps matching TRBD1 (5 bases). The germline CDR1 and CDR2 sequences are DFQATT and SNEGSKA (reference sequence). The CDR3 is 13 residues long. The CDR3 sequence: CSCTGTSNQPQHF. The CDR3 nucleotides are TGCAGCTGTACAGGCACTAGCAATCAGCCCCAGCATTTT.

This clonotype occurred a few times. The CDR3 loop is CASSFDGTGLLGYTF. CDR3 DNA: TGTGCCAGCAGTTTCGACGGGACAGGGCTGCTTGGCTACACCTTC. The chain is built from TRBV12-3 or TRBV12-4 and TRBJ1-2; the match to TRBD1 covers 9 bases. CDR3 length: 15 amino acids. The trim removed 3 bases at V and 7 bases at J, leaving 9 bases unmatched.

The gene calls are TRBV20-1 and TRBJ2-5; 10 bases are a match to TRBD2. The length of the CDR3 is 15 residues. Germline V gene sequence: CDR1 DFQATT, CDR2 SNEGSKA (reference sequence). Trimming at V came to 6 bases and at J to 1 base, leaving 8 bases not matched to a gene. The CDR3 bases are TGCAGTGCCATTCTGTGGACTAGCGGCCAAGAGACCCAGTACTTC. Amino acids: CSAILWTSGQETQYF.

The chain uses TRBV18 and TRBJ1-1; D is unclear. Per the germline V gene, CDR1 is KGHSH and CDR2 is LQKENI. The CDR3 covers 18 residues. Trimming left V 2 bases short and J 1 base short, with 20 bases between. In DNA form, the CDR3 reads TGTGCCAGCTCACCAGTACTCGCTCGACACATGGGGAACACTGAAGCTTTCTTT. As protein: CASSPVLARHMGNTEAFF.

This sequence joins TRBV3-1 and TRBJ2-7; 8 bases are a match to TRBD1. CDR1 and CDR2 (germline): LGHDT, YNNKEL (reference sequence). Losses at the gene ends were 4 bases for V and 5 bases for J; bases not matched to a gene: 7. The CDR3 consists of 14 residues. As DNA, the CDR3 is TGTGCCAGCAGCCTAGGACAGGGTACTCACGAGCAGTACTTC. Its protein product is CASSLGQGTHEQYF.

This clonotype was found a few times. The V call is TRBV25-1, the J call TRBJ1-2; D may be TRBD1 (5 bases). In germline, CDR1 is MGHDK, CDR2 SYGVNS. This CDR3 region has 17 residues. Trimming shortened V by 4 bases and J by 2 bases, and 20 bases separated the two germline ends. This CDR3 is CASSGAVGVLLNYGYTF. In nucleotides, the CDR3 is TGTGCCAGCAGTGGAGCGGTGGGGGTCCTCCTCAACTATGGCTACACCTTC.

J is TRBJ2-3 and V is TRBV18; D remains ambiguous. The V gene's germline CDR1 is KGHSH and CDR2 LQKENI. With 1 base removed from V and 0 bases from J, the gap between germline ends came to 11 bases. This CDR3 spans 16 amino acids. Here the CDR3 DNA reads TGTGCCAGCTCACCACAGGTGAGCCAGAGCACAGATACGCAGTATTTT. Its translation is CASSPQVSQSTDTQYF. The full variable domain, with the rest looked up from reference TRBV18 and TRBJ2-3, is NAGVMQNPRHLVRRRGQEARLRCSPMKGHSHVYWYRQLPEEGLKFMVYLQKENIIDESGMPKERFSAEFPKEGPSILRIQQVVRGDSAAYFCASSPQVSQSTDTQYFGPGTRLTVL.

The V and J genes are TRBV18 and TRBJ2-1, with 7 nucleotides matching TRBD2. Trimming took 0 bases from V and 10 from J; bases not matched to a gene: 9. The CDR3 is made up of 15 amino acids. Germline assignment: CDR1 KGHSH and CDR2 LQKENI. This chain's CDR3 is CASSPPASGPFEQFF. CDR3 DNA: TGTGCCAGCTCACCACCGGCTAGCGGCCCATTCGAGCAGTTCTTC.

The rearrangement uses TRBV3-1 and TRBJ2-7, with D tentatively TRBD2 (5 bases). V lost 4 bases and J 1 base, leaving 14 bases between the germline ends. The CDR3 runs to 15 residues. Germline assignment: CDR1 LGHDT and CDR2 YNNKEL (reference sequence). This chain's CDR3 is CASSRHPGTSYEQYF. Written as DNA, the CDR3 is TGTGCCAGCAGCCGGCATCCGGGAACATCCTACGAGCAGTACTTC.